Following are 31 T cell receptor beta chains from one sample sequenced in a study of regulatory T cells in long-lasting Graves disease listed by TCRdb under 2021. Library preparation used multiplex PCR. These reads were obtained on an Illumina HiSeq 4000. TCR beta libraries were built with iRepertoire HTBI primers and Arm-PCR amplification of CDR3 regions. TCRdb reworked the public reads: Q25 trimming with fastp, MiXCR clone assembly, productive beta chains retained. Each CDR3 protein gets just one entry, which takes the most common genes and DNA from the rows behind it. A total of 530,000 or so distinct CDR3 sequences appear in this sample, approximately 15% of them only once. The ten largest clones represent approximately 9.3% of the sample. Reading the label with the study, this specimen's time point is: newly diagnosed GD, antithyroid drugs for less than 3 months. For both TCR sequencing and RNA sequencing, RNA was extracted from PBMCs using TRIzol.

In addition, the sample was reused for a study of T cells in Graves' hyperthyroidism and ophthalmopathy.

This specimen consisted of peripheral blood mononuclear cells (PBMCs), obtained at new diagnosis, from a patient treated with antithyroid drugs. The receptors were sampled from a young man with Graves disease. Donor details come from another sample of the same person, matched by shared clones.

This clonotype appeared once. The genes are TRBV5-5 and TRBJ2-1; 9 positions match TRBD2. V lost 2 bases to trimming and J lost 9 bases; unmatched junction nucleotides: 9. The CDR3 has 15 amino acids. The germline CDR1 and CDR2 sequences are SGHKS and YYEKEE (reference sequence). The CDR3 DNA reads as TGTGCCAGCAGCTTTATAGCGGGAGATCGTAGTGAGCAGTTCTTC. This encodes CASSFIAGDRSEQFF.

V gene TRBV10-3 combines with J gene TRBJ2-1; D might be TRBD1 or TRBD2, each matching 5 bases. V shed 7 bases and J shed 4 bases, with 14 bases lying between them. Looked up from germline, CDR1 is ENHRY and CDR2 is SYGVKD. The CDR3 covers 14 residues. DNA for the CDR3: TGTGCCATCAAAACCGGGACCCAATACAATGAGCAGTTCTTC. It specifies CAIKTGTQYNEQFF.

This clonotype was observed many times. This rearrangement joins TRBV12-3 or TRBV12-4 to TRBJ2-2; the D is unclear. V lost 3 bases and J 6 bases, leaving 11 bases between the germline ends. The CDR3 is 14 amino acids. The CDR3 sequence is CASSFEVVAGELFF. The CDR3 DNA reads TGTGCCAGCAGTTTTGAGGTGGTTGCCGGGGAGCTGTTTTTT.

This clonotype was picked up a small number of times. The CDR3 coding sequence is TGCAGTGCTAGAGAGTTAGCCAAAAACATTCAGTACTTC. It yields the protein CSARELAKNIQYF. The chain couples TRBV20-1 to TRBJ2-4; no clear D. Germline-derived CDR1 and CDR2 are DFQATT and SNEGSKA (reference sequence). This CDR3 contains 13 residues. Trimming removed 0 bases at V and 0 bases at J, with 3 bases between.

The chain recombines TRBV7-9 with TRBJ2-7, with TRBD2 matching over 8 bases. Per the germline V gene, CDR1 is SEHNR and CDR2 is FQNEAQ (reference sequence). This CDR3 spans 14 amino acids. The V gene end was trimmed by 2 bases and the J gene end by 3 bases; junction bases not matched to a gene: 3. The CDR3: CASSLSGGNYEQYF. DNA of the CDR3: TGTGCCAGCAGCTTAAGCGGGGGAAACTACGAGCAGTACTTC. Full variable domain (missing parts from reference TRBV7-9 and TRBJ2-7): DTGVSQNPRHKITKRGQNVTFRCDPISEHNRLYWYRQTLGQGPEFLTYFQNEAQLEKSRLLSDRFSAERPKGSFSTLEIQRTEQGDSAMYLCASSLSGGNYEQYFGPGTRLTVT.

This clonotype was seen at least ten times. The genes are TRBV7-8 and TRBJ2-5; maybe TRBD1 (6 bases). Germline V gene sequence: CDR1 SGHVS, CDR2 FQNEAQ. Trimming stripped 8 bases from V and 2 bases from J, with 18 bases between. The CDR3 has 15 residues. The CDR3 DNA follows: TGTGCCAGCGGGTTACAGGGAAGGGGACAAGAGACCCAGTACTTC. It yields the protein CASGLQGRGQETQYF.

This clonotype has a count of ten or more. The chain couples TRBV3-1 to TRBJ2-7; 9 nucleotides match TRBD2. Trimming took 5 bases from V and 6 from J; bases not matched to a gene: 5. Germline loops: CDR1 LGHDT, CDR2 YNNKEL (reference sequence). The CDR3 covers 13 residues. The CDR3 region has the DNA TGTGCCAGCAGCGGGCTAGCGGGACTCGAGCAGTACTTC. It is translated as CASSGLAGLEQYF.

The chain employs TRBV10-3 and TRBJ1-6; D is unresolved. The V end was cut by 4 bases, the J end by 7 bases, with 8 bases between. The CDR3 sequence is 13 residues long. CDR1 and CDR2 (germline): ENHRY, SYGVKD. CDR3 sequence: CAISGGANSPLHF. The CDR3 DNA reads TGTGCCATCAGTGGCGGAGCAAATTCACCCCTCCACTTT.

This clonotype was counted only a few times. J is TRBJ2-7 and V is TRBV6-9; 10 bases agree with TRBD2. The J segment lost 1 base and the V segment lost 3 bases, leaving 12 bases of the junction unmatched. Per germline, CDR1 MNHGY and CDR2 SVAAGI. The CDR3 is made up of 18 amino acids. CDR3 sequence reads: CASSYSNLAGAVSYEQYF. CDR3 DNA: TGTGCCAGCAGTTACTCTAACCTAGCGGGAGCGGTATCCTACGAGCAGTACTTC.

This clonotype was counted many times. V and J are TRBV11-2 and TRBJ1-1; 7 bases map to TRBD1. The trim removed 5 bases at V and 6 bases at J, leaving 9 bases unmatched. The length of the CDR3 is 14 residues. Germline CDR1 reads SGHAT; CDR2 reads FQNNGV. The CDR3 here is CASSPRPQGAEAFF. The CDR3 nucleotides read TGTGCCAGCAGCCCTAGGCCCCAGGGGGCTGAAGCTTTCTTT.

This clonotype was detected ten times or more. The rearrangement joins TRBV28 to TRBJ2-1; no definite D call. Trimming removed 2 bases from V and 1 base from J, with 9 bases in between. From germline, CDR1 is MDHEN and CDR2 SYDVKM. The CDR3 spans 15 residues. Here the CDR3 reads CASSLRPASYNEQFF. As DNA, the CDR3 is TGTGCCAGCAGTTTAAGGCCGGCTTCCTACAATGAGCAGTTCTTC.

The chain carries TRBV29-1 and TRBJ1-1, with 10 bases aligning to TRBD1. This CDR3 contains 13 residues. CDR1 SQVTM and CDR2 ANQGSEA come from the germline V gene. The V gene end was trimmed by 2 bases and the J gene end by 4 bases; junction bases not matched to a gene: 1. The CDR3 loop is CSVERDRGTEAFF. The CDR3, as DNA: TGCAGCGTTGAAAGGGACAGGGGCACTGAAGCTTTCTTT.

This clonotype occurred many times. The CDR3 region is CASSLGPGRATEAFF. The CDR3 region has the DNA TGTGCCAGCAGCTTAGGCCCAGGGCGCGCCACTGAAGCTTTCTTT. The chain joins TRBV7-3 to TRBJ1-1; maybe TRBD1 (5 bases). CDR1 is SGHTA, CDR2 FQGTGA, per germline. V lost 2 bases to trimming and J lost 4 bases, with 14 bases between them. CDR3 length: 15 residues.

The chain links TRBV7-2 to TRBJ2-1, with a possible D match to TRBD1 (5 bases). The CDR3 has 13 amino acids. The germline V and J ends were trimmed by 1 base and 12 bases, with 13 bases remaining between them. Germline CDR1 is SGHTA and CDR2 is FQGNSA. The CDR3 sequence is CASSLEKGLGQFF. The CDR3 DNA follows: TGTGCCAGCAGCTTAGAGAAGGGGCTGGGGCAGTTCTTC.

For this clonotype: The germline gene is not matched at one end of the junction; a read error may be the cause. This chain joins TRBV28 and TRBJ2-1; possible D gene TRBD1, 6 bases. The germline V gene encodes CDR1 MDHEN and CDR2 SYDVKM. The CDR3 has 14 amino acids. Here the CDR3 DNA reads TGTGCCAGCAAAGGGACAATTAACAATTATGAGCAGCTCTTC. It translates to CASKGTINNYEQLF. The full variable domain, in which reference TRBV28 and TRBJ2-1 provide the parts outside the CDR3, is DVKVTQSSRYLVKRTGEKVFLECVQDMDHENMFWYRQDPGLGLRLIYFSYDVKMKEKGDIPEGYSVSREKKERFSLILESASTNQTSMYLCASKGTINNYEQLFGPGTRLTVL.

This clonotype was counted ten times or more. The rearrangement links TRBV12-3 or TRBV12-4 to TRBJ1-5, with no clear D. Deletions cut 8 bases from V and 2 bases from J, with 19 bases between. The CDR3 consists of 16 residues. The CDR3 coding sequence is TGTGCCAGCTCCAGTAGGAGACTCGAAGGCAATCAGCCCCAGCATTTT. It specifies CASSSRRLEGNQPQHF.

Details on this clonotype: A much larger clone differs by one base, so this may be a read error. The V call is TRBV2, the J call TRBJ1-2, with TRBD1 matching over 7 bases. CDR3 length: 13 residues. Looked up from germline, CDR1 is SNHLY and CDR2 is FYNNEI. The CDR3 protein is CASITDRAGGYAF. The CDR3 bases are TGTGCCAGCATTACAGACAGGGCGGGTGGCTACGCCTTC.

The table lists this clonotype with many counts. V is TRBV18 and J is TRBJ1-4, with D maybe TRBD1 (5 bases). Trimming left V 3 bases short and J 0 bases short, with 11 bases between. This CDR3 region has 16 residues. Per the germline V gene, CDR1 is KGHSH and CDR2 is LQKENI. The CDR3 coding sequence is TGTGCCAGCTCACCGCAGGGATTTGCAACTAATGAAAAACTGTTTTTT. Translation: CASSPQGFATNEKLFF.

The V gene is TRBV27, the J gene TRBJ2-5, with 9 bases lining up with TRBD1. The CDR3 has 16 amino acids. Germline CDR1 reads MNHEY; CDR2 reads SMNVEV (reference sequence). The V and J ends lost 2 bases and 2 bases, in that order; junction bases with no gene match: 6. CDR3 DNA: TGTGCCAGCAGTTTAACAGGGGGCGCAGATCAAGAGACCCAGTACTTC. Amino acid sequence: CASSLTGGADQETQYF.

The DNA for the CDR3 is TGTGCCTGGAGTGTGGACTTCCGAGGGCAGCCCCAGCATTTT. It yields the protein CAWSVDFRGQPQHF. This chain joins TRBV30 and TRBJ1-5; no clear D gene. CDR1 and CDR2 from the germline V gene are GTSNPN and SVGIG (reference sequence). The CDR3 is 14 residues long. Trimming took 0 bases from V and 7 from J, leaving 13 bases between them.

Comment on this clonotype: A much larger clone differs by one base, so this may be a read error. This chain connects TRBV30 to TRBJ1-2; D not certain. Trimming left V 3 bases short and J 4 bases short, with 15 bases between. The CDR3 runs to 14 residues. Germline V gene data show CDR1 as GTSNPN and CDR2 as SVGIG (reference sequence). The CDR3 sequence is CAWRTTGEAYGYTF. CDR3 bases: TGTGCCTGGAGGACGACTGGGGAGGCCTATGGCTACACCTTC.

As regards this clonotype: Since a far larger clone is one base different, this is likely a read error. The chain combines TRBV12-3 or TRBV12-4 with TRBJ2-5, with 8 nucleotides matching TRBD2. The J call is doubtful: the DNA matches TRBJ2-1 better. The CDR3 totals 15 residues. CDR3 nucleotide sequence: TGTGCCAGCTATCTGGCCCGGGAGGGGTGGAATGGGCAGTTCTTC. Its translation is CASYLAREGWNGQFF.

With respect to this clonotype: A much larger clone is a single base away; this may be a read error. This chain uses TRBV7-2 with TRBJ2-1; D is undetermined. V lost 3 bases, J lost 3 bases, and 6 bases lay in between. Germline-derived CDR1 and CDR2 are SGHTA and FQGNSA. This CDR3 is built from 13 residues. The CDR3, as DNA: TGTACCAGCAGCTTTCGGAACTACAATGAGCAGTTCTTC. Amino acids: CTSSFRNYNEQFF.

The table lists this clonotype with many counts. This chain uses TRBV30 with TRBJ2-1, with 10 bases fitting TRBD2. The V segment lost 1 base and the J segment 4 bases; nucleotides outside the gene matches: 4. CDR3 length equals 15 residues. Germline assignment: CDR1 GTSNPN and CDR2 SVGIG (reference sequence). CDR3 coding DNA: TGTGCCTGGAGTGAGGGGACTAGCGCGTACAATGAGCAGTTCTTC. Protein product: CAWSEGTSAYNEQFF. Full variable domain (remainder filled in from reference TRBV30 and TRBJ2-1): SQTIHQWPATLVQPVGSPLSLECTVEGTSNPNLYWYRQAAGRGLQLLFYSVGIGQISSEVPQNLSASRPQDRQFILSSKKLLLSDSGFYLCAWSEGTSAYNEQFFGPGTRLTVL.

V and J are TRBV5-1 and TRBJ2-7; D possibly corresponds to TRBD2 (6 bases). Germline CDR1 and CDR2: SGHRS and YFSETQ. Trimming left V 0 bases short and J 0 bases short, with 10 bases between. There are 15 residues in the CDR3. CDR3 residues: CASSLVAAPSYEQYF. The CDR3 DNA is TGCGCCAGCAGCTTGGTAGCGGCCCCCTCCTACGAGCAGTACTTC.

This clonotype was observed many times. V gene TRBV11-2 combines with J gene TRBJ2-7, with 9 bases identical to TRBD1. The germline V gene has CDR1 SGHAT and CDR2 FQNNGV. The V segment lost 5 bases and the J segment 6 bases; nucleotides outside the gene matches: 8. The CDR3 runs to 14 residues. CDR3 sequence reads: CASSVAQGAGEQYF. The CDR3 DNA follows: TGTGCCAGCAGCGTAGCACAGGGGGCCGGCGAGCAGTACTTC.

This clonotype showed up many times. The rearrangement links TRBV29-1 to TRBJ2-3; D not certain. The V end lost 4 bases, the J end lost 2 bases, and 10 bases lay between the germline ends. CDR1 SQVTM and CDR2 ANQGSEA come from the germline V gene. There are 13 residues in the CDR3. The chain's CDR3 is CSVVGSFTDTQYF. Written as DNA, the CDR3 is TGCAGCGTTGTTGGTAGCTTCACAGATACGCAGTATTTT.

In this sample, this clonotype turned up a few times. V gene TRBV19 combines with J gene TRBJ2-7; weak D call: TRBD1 (6 bases). Deletions cut 3 bases from V and 3 bases from J, with 12 bases between. The CDR3 totals 14 residues. Germline CDR1 is LNHDA and CDR2 is SQIVND (reference sequence). CDR3 protein: CASSIQPGDYEQYF. CDR3 in DNA: TGTGCCAGTAGTATCCAACCAGGGGACTACGAGCAGTACTTC.

This clonotype has ten or more counts. The CDR3 sequence: CASGRQGLYGYTF. Here the CDR3 DNA reads TGTGCTAGTGGACGACAGGGGTTATATGGCTACACCTTC. V usage is TRBV12-5 and J usage is TRBJ1-2, with 8 bases that match TRBD1. This CDR3 region has 13 residues. V shed 6 bases and J 5 bases; nucleotides not matched to a gene: 5. The V gene's germline CDR1 is LGHNT and CDR2 FRNRAP.

Ten or more counts support this clonotype. The gene calls are TRBV29-1 and TRBJ1-1; 9 nucleotides agree with TRBD1. Germline trimming cut 7 bases from V and 1 base from J; bases unmatched to any gene: 10. Germline lookup yields CDR1 SQVTM and CDR2 ANQGSEA. CDR3 length: 15 residues. Here the CDR3 reads CSAPGQGTQNTEAFF. For the CDR3, the DNA is TGCAGCGCCCCGGGACAGGGAACCCAGAACACTGAAGCTTTCTTT.

The chain couples TRBV18 to TRBJ2-7, with unresolved D. There are 13 residues in the CDR3. V was pared by 2 bases and J by 6 bases, with 11 bases between. Germline V gene sequence: CDR1 KGHSH, CDR2 LQKENI. The CDR3 nucleotides read TGTGCCAGCTCACCAGCCGACCCTTCCGAGCAGTACTTC. This encodes CASSPADPSEQYF.